Following are 14 T cell receptor beta chains from one sample sequenced in a study of type 1 regulatory T cells. The antigens for these receptors are not known. TCRdb independently ran MiXCR on the reads; one entry per CDR3 protein. This sample yields 60,000 to 70,000 distinct CDR3 sequences, of which about 48% are seen a single time; about 2% belongs to the top ten. The specimen was cultured non-Tr1 T cells, either the whole culture or a sorted T cell fraction (not recorded which). The receptor set was obtained from a human donor in good health.

To note about this clonotype: One end of the junction is discordant with germline, which a read error may explain. The V call is TRBV30, the J call TRBJ1-5; 10 bases are shared with TRBD1. This CDR3 is built from 14 residues. Looked up from germline, CDR1 is GTSNPN and CDR2 is SVGIG (reference sequence). In nucleotides, the CDR3 is TGTGCCTGGAGTGTTGGGACAGGGGCCCAGCGCCAGCATTTT. Its protein is CAWSVGTGAQRQHF.

V gene TRBV5-1 combines with J gene TRBJ2-7; possible D gene TRBD2, 6 bases. Germline assignment: CDR1 SGHRS and CDR2 YFSETQ. With 1 base removed from V and 0 bases from J, the gap between germline ends came to 8 bases. This CDR3 region has 14 residues. Here the CDR3 reads CASSLLANSYEQYF. DNA of the CDR3: TGCGCCAGCAGCTTGCTAGCGAACTCCTACGAGCAGTACTTC.

The rearrangement links TRBV7-2 to TRBJ2-3; 10 positions agree with TRBD2. Trimming at V came to 1 base and at J to 7 bases, leaving 5 bases not matched to a gene. The CDR3 contains 15 residues. CDR1 SGHTA and CDR2 FQGNSA come from the germline V gene. CDR3 bases: TGTGCCAGCAGCTTAGGAGCGGGGGGGCAGTATACGCAGTATTTT. Translation gives CASSLGAGGQYTQYF.

There are many counts of this clonotype. The DNA of the CDR3 is TGTGCCAGCAGTCACCACCTGACACCCGGCTACACCTTC. Its protein is CASSHHLTPGYTF. J is TRBJ1-2 and V is TRBV6-2 or TRBV6-3; D gene ambiguous. CDR3 length equals 13 residues. The V end was cut by 5 bases, the J end by 8 bases, with 15 bases between. Germline V CDR1 and CDR2: MNHEY, SVGEGT.

This chain uses TRBV7-9 with TRBJ1-4, with D hard to call. This CDR3 is 14 amino acids long. The ends were cut back, 2 bases at V and 8 bases at J, with 12 bases in the middle. From germline, CDR1 is SEHNR and CDR2 FQNEAQ (reference sequence). The CDR3 loop is CASSLRGPREKLFF. The CDR3 DNA is TGTGCCAGCAGCTTAAGAGGGCCCAGAGAAAAACTGTTTTTT.

V and J are TRBV28 and TRBJ2-7; TRBD1 aligns across 7 bases. V lost 6 bases and J lost 9; bases outside the gene matches: 8. Germline V gives CDR1 MDHEN, CDR2 SYDVKM. The CDR3 contains 12 residues. The DNA of the CDR3 is TGTGCCAGCAGCTCGGGACAGAGACTGCAGTACTTC. This translates into CASSSGQRLQYF.

This clonotype was counted only a few times. This rearrangement joins TRBV10-3 to TRBJ2-3; no firm D call. The CDR3 has 14 residues. Trimming took 3 bases from V and 2 from J, leaving 9 bases between them. Germline V CDR1 and CDR2: ENHRY, SYGVKD. CDR3 DNA: TGTGCCATCAGTGACCAGCGTCTCACAGATACGCAGTATTTT. Protein: CAISDQRLTDTQYF.

The V call is TRBV7-2, the J call TRBJ2-5; D not certain. Germline CDR1 reads SGHTA; CDR2 reads FQGNSA. V lost 5 bases and J lost 1, with 11 bases in between. There are 14 residues in the CDR3. CDR3 bases: TGTGCCAGCAGCCCATTAGATTTCCAAGAGACCCAGTACTTC. Encoded protein: CASSPLDFQETQYF.

There are a few counts of this clonotype. CDR3 region: CSARDAPARDTQYF. The CDR3 DNA sequence: TGCAGTGCTAGAGACGCCCCCGCGCGGGATACGCAGTATTTT. The chain combines TRBV20-1 with TRBJ2-3; no definite D call. Trimming shortened V by 0 bases and J by 6 bases, and 13 bases separated the two germline ends. Germline values: CDR1 DFQATT, CDR2 SNEGSKA (reference sequence). The CDR3 sequence is 14 residues long.

The chain carries TRBV4-2 and TRBJ2-2; no clear D. V was cut by 0 bases and J by 7 bases, with 12 bases left in between. CDR3 length: 15 residues. In germline, CDR1 is LGHNA, CDR2 YNFKEQ. For the CDR3, the DNA is TGTGCCAGCAGCCAAGATCCCGGAGCCTTCGGGGAGCTGTTTTTT. Translation: CASSQDPGAFGELFF.

The CDR3 is CASSERQGSYNEQFF. CDR3 bases: TGTGCCAGCAGTGAACGGCAGGGGTCCTACAATGAGCAGTTCTTC. This chain connects TRBV2 to TRBJ2-1; tentative D call: TRBD1 (6 bases). The germline CDR1 and CDR2 sequences are SNHLY and FYNNEI. V was trimmed by 2 bases and J by 1 base, leaving 9 bases between them. The CDR3 contains 15 residues.

The J gene is TRBJ2-1, the V gene TRBV7-9; TRBD2 matches at 8 bases. V was pared by 4 bases and J by 1 base, with 12 bases of the junction left unmatched. Germline V gene data show CDR1 as SEHNR and CDR2 as FQNEAQ (reference sequence). The CDR3 runs to 18 residues. The CDR3 DNA follows: TGTGCCAGCAGCTCGGGGGGGAGGGCAGGTGTATCCTACAATGAGCAGTTCTTC. Protein: CASSSGGRAGVSYNEQFF.

The CDR3: CAISLEQTGEQYF. For the CDR3, the DNA is TGTGCCATCTCCTTGGAGCAGACGGGGGAGCAGTACTTC. V is TRBV10-3 and J is TRBJ2-7; maybe TRBD2 (5 bases). Trimming took 8 bases from V and 7 from J, leaving 18 bases between them. Germline CDR1 reads ENHRY; CDR2 reads SYGVKD. This CDR3 contains 13 residues.

This clonotype has ten or more counts. The chain carries TRBV5-1 and TRBJ2-2; TRBD1 or TRBD2 may be the D gene (5 bases each). Germline V gene data show CDR1 as SGHRS and CDR2 as YFSETQ. Trimming removed 4 bases at V and 6 bases at J, with 13 bases between. There are 14 residues in the CDR3. The CDR3 DNA follows: TGCGCCAGCAGCGAGGGGACCGGAGCCGGGGAGCTGTTTTTT. Its translation: CASSEGTGAGELFF.